This T cell receptor beta chain was sequenced during a study of lymphopenia after photon versus proton radiotherapy. As for this clone: Its antigen is unidentified.

Produced via immunoSEQ multiplex PCR; TCRdb's table is partial and in-frame only. In the table there are 30,000 to 40,000 clones, approximately 90% of which are singletons. The CDR3 totals 13 residues. The V end was cut by 3 bases, the J end by 12 bases, with 18 bases between. Germline CDR1 reads MNHEY; CDR2 reads SMNVEV (reference sequence). Study findings and constraints: Larger post-nadir TCR diversity loss correlated inversely with survival in deceased patients. After the lymphocyte nadir, photon-treated repertoires showed oligoclonal expansion, especially of CD8+ Temra cells. Photon-treated patients lost naive T cells and TCR diversity; proton-treated stayed stable.

The TCR was taken from a man in his 60s with cholangiocarcinoma. Source: peripheral blood, taken from a patient treated with photon-based radiotherapy. The chain combines TRBV27 with TRBJ2-7; possibly TRBD1 or TRBD2 for D (5 bases each). The CDR3 sequence: CASSLRDATYLYF. CDR3 coding DNA: TGTGCCAGCAGTTTGAGGGACGCTACGTATTTGTACTTC.